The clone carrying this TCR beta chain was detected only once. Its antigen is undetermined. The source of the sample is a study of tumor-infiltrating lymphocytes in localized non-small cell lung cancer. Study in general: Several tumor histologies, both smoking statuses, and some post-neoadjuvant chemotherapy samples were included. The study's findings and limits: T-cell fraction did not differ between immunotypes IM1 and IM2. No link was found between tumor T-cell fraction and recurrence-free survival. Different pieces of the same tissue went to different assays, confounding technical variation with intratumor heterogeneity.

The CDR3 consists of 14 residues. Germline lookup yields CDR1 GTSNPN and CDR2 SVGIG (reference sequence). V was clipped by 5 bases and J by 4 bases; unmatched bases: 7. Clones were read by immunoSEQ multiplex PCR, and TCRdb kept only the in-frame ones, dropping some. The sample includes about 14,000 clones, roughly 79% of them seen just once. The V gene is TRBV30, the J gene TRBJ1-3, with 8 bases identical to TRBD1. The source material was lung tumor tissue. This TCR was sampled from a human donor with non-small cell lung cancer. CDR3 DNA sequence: TGTGCCTGGGTAACGGACAGGGTGGGAAACACCATATATTTT. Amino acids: CAWVTDRVGNTIYF.